Listed below are T cell receptor beta chains from one sample, sequenced in a study of beta chain features in type 1 diabetes. TCRdb's table, derived via immunoSEQ multiplex PCR, lists solely in-frame clones and lacks some. The sample lists fewer than 650,000 clones; around a sixth were seen once. The sequenced sample consisted of naive CD4+ T cells from blood. Receptor source: a man aged 18 to 35 in good health. CDR3s include the opening cysteine and the closing phenylalanine or tryptophan. The D gene is left open where the match is weak. Some rows have no size entry. The others give once, few or many, or a class for an expanded clone.

J: TRBJ2-3
size: .
V: TRBV30
D: .
DNA: TGTGCCTGGATAAGATACAGAACCACAGATACGCAGTATTTT
CDR3: CAWIRYRTTDTQYF

J: TRBJ1-2
size: .
V: TRBV25-1
D: TRBD1
DNA: TGTGCCAGCAGTGAAGCAGGACAGGGCCTAAACTATGGCTACACCTTC
CDR3: CASSEAGQGLNYGYTF

J: TRBJ1-2
size: .
V: TRBV7-8
D: TRBD1
DNA: TGTGCCAGCAGCTTACCAGGGACAGGTACCTACTATGGCTACACCTTC
CDR3: CASSLPGTGTYYGYTF

J: TRBJ1-4
size: few
V: TRBV5-1
D: TRBD1
DNA: TGCGCCAGCAGCTCAACAGGGGGTAATGAAAAACTGTTTTTT
CDR3: CASSSTGGNEKLFF

J: TRBJ1-2
size: .
V: TRBV6-6
D: .
DNA: TGTGCCAGCAGTTACAGGGAAGACTATGGCTACACCTTC
CDR3: CASSYREDYGYTF

J: TRBJ1-1
size: few
V: TRBV18
D: .
DNA: TGTGCCAGCTCACCGGGGATGGGGGAAACTGAAGCTTTCTTT
CDR3: CASSPGMGETEAFF

J: TRBJ1-5
size: .
V: TRBV18
D: .
DNA: TGTGCCAGCTCACGAGAAGCTTCAGGAGGGAATCAGCCCCAGCATTTT
CDR3: CASSREASGGNQPQHF

J: TRBJ1-5
size: .
V: TRBV6-5
D: TRBD1
DNA: TGTGCCAGCAGTTACGGACAGGGGAGCAATCAGCCCCAGCATTTT
CDR3: CASSYGQGSNQPQHF

J: TRBJ2-7
size: .
V: TRBV27
D: .
DNA: TGTGCCAGCAGTTTATCCGGGCGGTGGGCCTACGAGCAGTACTTC
CDR3: CASSLSGRWAYEQYF

J: TRBJ2-7
size: few
V: TRBV7-9
D: TRBD1
DNA: TGTGCCAGCAGCTTAGTAGCGTTCCGGACAGGGTCGAACGAGCAGTACTTC
CDR3: CASSLVAFRTGSNEQYF

J: TRBJ1-5
size: few
V: TRBV9
D: TRBD1
DNA: TGTGCCAGCAGCGCATCAGGGACAGGGAATCAGCCCCAGCATTTT
CDR3: CASSASGTGNQPQHF

J: TRBJ2-3
size: few
V: TRBV9
D: TRBD1
DNA: TGTGCCAGCAGCGCCGACGGACAGGGAAGCACAGATACGCAGTATTTT
CDR3: CASSADGQGSTDTQYF

J: TRBJ2-7
size: .
V: TRBV4-3
D: .
DNA: TGCGCCAGCAGCCAAGAAGAATTAGCTGCCACCTACGAGCAGTACTTC
CDR3: CASSQEELAATYEQYF

J: TRBJ2-7
size: .
V: TRBV6-5
D: TRBD1
DNA: TGTGCCAGCAGTTGGGACAGGGGATCCTACGAGCAGTACTTC
CDR3: CASSWDRGSYEQYF

J: TRBJ2-4
size: .
V: TRBV6-1
D: TRBD1
DNA: TGTGCCGGGTCCGGGACAGGCAAAAACATTCAGTACTTC
CDR3: CAGSGTGKNIQYF

J: TRBJ1-2
size: .
V: TRBV7-3
D: TRBD1
DNA: TGTGCCAGCAGCTTAATAGGGACAGATAATGGCTACACCTTC
CDR3: CASSLIGTDNGYTF

J: TRBJ1-1
size: few
V: TRBV28
D: .
DNA: TGTGCCAGCACCGAAGACAGGAAAGCTAACGAAGCTTTCTTT
CDR3: CASTEDRKANEAFF

J: TRBJ1-5
size: few
V: TRBV12-5
D: .
DNA: TGTGCTAGTGCCCCCTGGATGGATCAGCCCCAGCATTTT
CDR3: CASAPWMDQPQHF

J: TRBJ2-2
size: few
V: TRBV4-3
D: .
DNA: TGCGCCAGCAGTGCCTCCGTAGGCACCGGGGAGCTGTTTTTT
CDR3: CASSASVGTGELFF

J: TRBJ2-1
size: .
V: TRBV5-1
D: .
DNA: TGCGCCAGCAGCTTGGGGCACATGGCCTCCTACAATGAGCAGTTCTTC
CDR3: CASSLGHMASYNEQFF

J: TRBJ1-2
size: .
V: TRBV6-1
D: .
DNA: TGTGCCAGCAGTGAAGCCCCCTGGGATAAGGGCTACACCTTC
CDR3: CASSEAPWDKGYTF

J: TRBJ2-7
size: .
V: TRBV7-9
D: TRBD1
DNA: TGTGCCAGCAGTTTAACAGGACAGGGGTCGGTAGAGCAGTACTTC
CDR3: CASSLTGQGSVEQYF

J: TRBJ1-2
size: .
V: TRBV5-4
D: .
DNA: TGTGCCAGCAGCTCGACAGAGAGACATGGCTACACCTTC
CDR3: CASSSTERHGYTF

J: TRBJ1-2
size: .
V: TRBV5-1
D: .
DNA: TGCGCCAGCAGCTTGGCCGTGGGAAGCGGCTACACCTTC
CDR3: CASSLAVGSGYTF

J: TRBJ2-7
size: .
V: TRBV18
D: TRBD2
DNA: TGTGCCAGCTCACCGGCCCCTAGCGGGAGCTCCTACGAGCAGTACTTC
CDR3: CASSPAPSGSSYEQYF

J: TRBJ2-7
size: .
V: TRBV9
D: .
DNA: TGTGCCAGCAGCCCGTTAGGAGACCTTTACGAGCAGTACTTC
CDR3: CASSPLGDLYEQYF

J: TRBJ2-2
size: .
V: TRBV5-4
D: .
DNA: TGTGCCAGCAGCTTCCCCCGGGGCTCGGACACCGGGGAGCTGTTTTTT
CDR3: CASSFPRGSDTGELFF

J: TRBJ1-2
size: .
V: TRBV29-1
D: .
DNA: TGCAGCGTTGATGTGTGGACGCCGGGAACCTTC
CDR3: CSVDVWTPGTF

J: TRBJ1-6
size: .
V: TRBV30
D: .
DNA: TGTGCCTGGAGTGGACAGGTCAATTCACCCCTCCACTTT
CDR3: CAWSGQVNSPLHF

J: TRBJ1-6
size: .
V: TRBV28
D: .
DNA: TGTGCCAGCACCCATAATTCACCCCTCCACTTT
CDR3: CASTHNSPLHF

J: TRBJ2-4
size: .
V: TRBV30
D: .
DNA: TGTGCCTGGACTTGGGGTCCCAAAAACATTCAGTACTTC
CDR3: CAWTWGPKNIQYF

J: TRBJ2-2
size: few
V: TRBV2
D: TRBD2
DNA: TGTGCCAGCAGGCTCAGCGGGACGAACACCGGGGAGCTGTTTTTT
CDR3: CASRLSGTNTGELFF

J: TRBJ2-6
size: .
V: TRBV9
D: TRBD2
DNA: TGTGCCAGCAGCGCCAGCGGGGGGGCAAATGGGGCCAACGTCCTGACTTTC
CDR3: CASSASGGANGANVLTF

J: TRBJ2-7
size: few
V: TRBV10-3
D: .
DNA: TGTGCCATCAGAACCCCGAGCTCCTACGAGCAGTACTTC
CDR3: CAIRTPSSYEQYF

J: TRBJ1-1
size: few
V: TRBV30
D: .
DNA: TGTGCCTGGAGTCTAGGGTGGCAGGGGAACACTGAAGCTTTCTTT
CDR3: CAWSLGWQGNTEAFF

J: TRBJ1-3
size: few
V: TRBV6-5
D: .
DNA: TGTGCCAGCAGTCAGGATTACTCTGGAAACACCATATATTTT
CDR3: CASSQDYSGNTIYF

J: TRBJ1-1
size: .
V: TRBV4-2
D: .
DNA: TGTGCCAGCAGCCAAGACAGGTTCCGTGCTTTCTTT
CDR3: CASSQDRFRAFF

J: TRBJ1-2
size: .
V: TRBV5-1
D: .
DNA: TGCGCCAGCAGCTTACCGGGACCGGGGTACACCTTC
CDR3: CASSLPGPGYTF

J: TRBJ2-3
size: many
V: TRBV10-3
D: .
DNA: TGTGCCATCAAAGAAAACACAGATACGCAGTATTTT
CDR3: CAIKENTDTQYF

J: TRBJ1-2
size: many
V: TRBV2
D: .
DNA: TGTGCCAGCAGTGAGGGCACCAACTATGGCTACACCTTC
CDR3: CASSEGTNYGYTF

J: TRBJ1-2
size: .
V: TRBV25-1
D: .
DNA: TGTGCCAGCAGCCAGTTGGCAGGCCTGAGGGGCTACACCTTC
CDR3: CASSQLAGLRGYTF

J: TRBJ2-3
size: few
V: TRBV4-3
D: .
DNA: TGCGCCAGCAGCCCTCCAACGGGTTGCACAGATACGCAGTATTTT
CDR3: CASSPPTGCTDTQYF

J: TRBJ1-5
size: few
V: TRBV5-1
D: .
DNA: TGCGCCAGCAGCTTGGCGGGGGGAGATCAGCCCCAGCATTTT
CDR3: CASSLAGGDQPQHF

J: TRBJ1-2
size: few
V: TRBV25-1
D: .
DNA: TGTGCCAGCAGTGAATCCCGTCCTCCAGACGGCAACTATGGCTACACCTTC
CDR3: CASSESRPPDGNYGYTF

J: TRBJ1-2
size: .
V: TRBV20-1
D: .
DNA: TGCAGTGCTAGTACGAACTATGGCTACACCTTC
CDR3: CSASTNYGYTF

J: TRBJ1-2
size: .
V: TRBV4-3
D: .
DNA: TGCGCCAGCAGCCAAGAAAGTGGGCAGGGCTACACCTTC
CDR3: CASSQESGQGYTF

J: TRBJ1-5
size: .
V: TRBV4-3
D: .
DNA: TGCGCCAGCAGCCAACAATTCAGGGTCAGCAATCAGCCCCAGCATTTT
CDR3: CASSQQFRVSNQPQHF

J: TRBJ1-2
size: .
V: TRBV7-9
D: TRBD1
DNA: TGTGCCAGCAGCTTAGCGTTAGGGGACAGGGTGCGCGGCTACACCTTC
CDR3: CASSLALGDRVRGYTF

J: TRBJ2-1
size: .
V: TRBV28
D: .
DNA: TGTGCCAGCAGCGGCCGGGACGCCAGCTCCTACAATGAGCAGTTCTTC
CDR3: CASSGRDASSYNEQFF

J: TRBJ2-5
size: few
V: TRBV5-1
D: TRBD2
DNA: TGCGCCAGCAGCGGCGGGACTAACAAAGAGACCCAGTACTTC
CDR3: CASSGGTNKETQYF

J: TRBJ1-5
size: .
V: TRBV5-1
D: .
DNA: TGCGCCAGCAGCTTGGATGGATCCCGAGGTCAGCCCCAGCATTTT
CDR3: CASSLDGSRGQPQHF

J: TRBJ2-7
size: .
V: TRBV7-9
D: .
DNA: TGTGCCAGCAGCTTAATGGGGGCGCGGCAAGGCGAGCAGTACTTC
CDR3: CASSLMGARQGEQYF

J: TRBJ1-5
size: .
V: TRBV15
D: .
DNA: TGTGCCACCAGCAGAGATTTCCAACAGCCCCAGCATTTT
CDR3: CATSRDFQQPQHF

J: TRBJ1-1
size: few
V: TRBV28
D: .
DNA: TGTGCCAGCAGTTTACCACATATGAACACTGAAGCTTTCTTT
CDR3: CASSLPHMNTEAFF

J: TRBJ1-1
size: few
V: TRBV7-9
D: .
DNA: TGTGCCAGCAGCTTAAGGATAGGAGGTGAAGCTTTCTTT
CDR3: CASSLRIGGEAFF